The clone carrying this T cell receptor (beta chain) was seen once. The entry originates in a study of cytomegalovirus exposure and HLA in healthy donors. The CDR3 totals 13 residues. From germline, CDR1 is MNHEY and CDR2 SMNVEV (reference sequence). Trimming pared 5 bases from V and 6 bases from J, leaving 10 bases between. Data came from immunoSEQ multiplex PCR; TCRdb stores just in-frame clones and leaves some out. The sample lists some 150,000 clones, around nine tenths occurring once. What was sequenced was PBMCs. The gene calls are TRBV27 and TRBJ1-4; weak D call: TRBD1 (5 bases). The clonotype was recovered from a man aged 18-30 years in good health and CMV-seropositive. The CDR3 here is CASSGHGDEKLFF. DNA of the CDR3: TGTGCCAGCAGTGGACACGGAGATGAAAAACTGTTTTTT.